This T cell receptor beta chain was retrieved from a study of T cell responses to AZD1222 COVID-19 vaccine. Libraries were prepared by immunoSEQ multiplex PCR; TCRdb keeps only in-frame clonotypes and omits some of them. The data contain approximately 60,000 clones, approximately 80% of them seen just once; the ten biggest clones take up about 20%. Details on this clone: Its antigen remains unidentified.

Germline V gene lookup returns CDR1 SGHTA and CDR2 FQGTGA. This CDR3 contains 12 residues. Trimming took off 3 bases at V and 5 bases at J, with 4 bases between the two ends. Study-wide points: Donors were chiefly white British, with a greater number of females, and clonal diversity was perhaps underestimated.

This receptor was obtained from an adult in good health. The chain recombines TRBV7-3 with TRBJ2-2; D is unresolved. Material: peripheral blood, obtained on day 0 of AZD1222 vaccination. Here the CDR3 DNA reads TGTGCCAGCAGCTTTCGGACCGGGGAGCTGTTTTTT. Its protein is CASSFRTGELFF.